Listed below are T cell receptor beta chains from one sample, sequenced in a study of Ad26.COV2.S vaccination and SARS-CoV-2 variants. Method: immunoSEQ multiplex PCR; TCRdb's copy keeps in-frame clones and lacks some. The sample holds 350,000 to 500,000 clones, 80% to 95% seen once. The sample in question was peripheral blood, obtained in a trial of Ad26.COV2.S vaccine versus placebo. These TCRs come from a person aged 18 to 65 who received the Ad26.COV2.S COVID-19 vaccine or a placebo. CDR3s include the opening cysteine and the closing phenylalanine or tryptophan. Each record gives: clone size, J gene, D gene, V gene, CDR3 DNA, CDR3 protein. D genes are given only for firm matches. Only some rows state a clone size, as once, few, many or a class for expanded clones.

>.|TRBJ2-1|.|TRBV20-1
TGCAGTGCTAGTAGGCAGATCTCCTACAATGAGCAGTTCTTC
CSASRQISYNEQFF
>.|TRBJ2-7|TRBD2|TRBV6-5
TGTGCCAGCAGGGAGGCTAGCGGGGGGGACTACGAGCAGTACTTC
CASREASGGDYEQYF
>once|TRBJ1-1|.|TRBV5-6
TGTGCCAGCAGCTTGGCCCTTTTGGGACCCGAGTGGATGAACACTGAAGCTTTCTTT
CASSLALLGPEWMNTEAFF
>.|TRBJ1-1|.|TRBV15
TGTGCCACCAGCAGAGAGGTGGGGGGCCTGAACACTGAAGCTTTCTTT
CATSREVGGLNTEAFF
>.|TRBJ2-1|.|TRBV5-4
TGTGCCAGCAGCGAAGGACGGACCTACAATGAGCAGTTCTTC
CASSEGRTYNEQFF
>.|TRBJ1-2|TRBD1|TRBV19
TGTGCCAGTTCGACAGGGGGCCTCCTCTATGGCTACACCTTC
CASSTGGLLYGYTF
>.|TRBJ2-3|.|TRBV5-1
TGCGCCAGCAGCTTGGCCGGGGGACTGACTCTAGATACGCAGTATTTT
CASSLAGGLTLDTQYF
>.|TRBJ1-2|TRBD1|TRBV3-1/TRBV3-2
TGTGCCAGCAGCCCCACGGCAGGGGGCGGCTATGGCTACACCTTC
CASSPTAGGGYGYTF
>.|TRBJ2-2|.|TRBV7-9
TGTGCCAGCAGCAAGCCATCGAACACCGGGGAGCTGTTTTTT
CASSKPSNTGELFF
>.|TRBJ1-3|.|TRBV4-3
TGCGCCAGCAGCCAAGATTCCACTCTCTCTGGAAACACCATATATTTT
CASSQDSTLSGNTIYF
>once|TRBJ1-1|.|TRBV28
TGTGCCAGCAGTCGAAAGAGACTGAACACTGAAGCTTTCTTT
CASSRKRLNTEAFF
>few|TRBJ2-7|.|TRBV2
TGTGCCAGCAGTGAACAATACGAGCAGTACTTC
CASSEQYEQYF
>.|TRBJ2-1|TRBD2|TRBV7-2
TGTGCCAGCAGCTTAACGATTCGGGAGGGCCGGGATGAGCAGTTCTTC
CASSLTIREGRDEQFF
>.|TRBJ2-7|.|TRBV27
TGTGCCAGCAGTTTAGATGGTGGAGACATCACCTACGAGCAGTACTTC
CASSLDGGDITYEQYF
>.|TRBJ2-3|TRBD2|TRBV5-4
TGTGCCAGCAGCCCCGGGACTAGCGGGAGGGCCAAAGATACGCAGTATTTT
CASSPGTSGRAKDTQYF
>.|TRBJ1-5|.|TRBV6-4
TGTGCCAGCAGTGAGCAGGGTGGGCAGCCCCAGCATTTT
CASSEQGGQPQHF
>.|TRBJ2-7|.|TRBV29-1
TGCAGCGTTGGAGGATCCTACGAGCAGTACTTC
CSVGGSYEQYF
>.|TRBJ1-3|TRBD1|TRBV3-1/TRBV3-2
TGTGCCAGCAGCCAGGGTCCCGGGACAGGGCTCTCTGGAAACACCATATATTTT
CASSQGPGTGLSGNTIYF
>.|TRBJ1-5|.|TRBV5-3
TGTGCCAGAAGCTTGGGCAGGGGCGATAATCAGCCCCAGCATTTT
CARSLGRGDNQPQHF
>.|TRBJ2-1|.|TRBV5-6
TGTGCCAGCAGTTCGGACCCTATAAACTACAATGAGCAGTTCTTC
CASSSDPINYNEQFF
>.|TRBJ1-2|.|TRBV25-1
TGTGCCAGCCTTGGGGGTCGTCCTCCCTCCTTGCGCTACACCTTC
CASLGGRPPSLRYTF
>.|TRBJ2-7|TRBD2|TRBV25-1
TGTGCCAGCAGTGCCGGGGGGATGAATCACCGGACCGAGCAGTACTTC
CASSAGGMNHRTEQYF
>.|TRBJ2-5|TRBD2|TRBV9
TGTGCCAGCAGCGTGGGACTAGCGAGAGAAGAGACCCAGTACTTC
CASSVGLAREETQYF
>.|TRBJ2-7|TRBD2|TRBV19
TGTGCCAGTAGAGGGACTAGCGGGACCTACGAGCAGTACTTC
CASRGTSGTYEQYF
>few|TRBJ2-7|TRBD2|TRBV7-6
TGTGCCAGCAGCTTACGAGCGGGGGGCACCTACGAGCAGTACTTC
CASSLRAGGTYEQYF
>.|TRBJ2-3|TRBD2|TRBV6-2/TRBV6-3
TGTGCCAGCAGTTACTCCAGCGGGAGGGCCGGTCCCTCAGATACGCAGTATTTT
CASSYSSGRAGPSDTQYF